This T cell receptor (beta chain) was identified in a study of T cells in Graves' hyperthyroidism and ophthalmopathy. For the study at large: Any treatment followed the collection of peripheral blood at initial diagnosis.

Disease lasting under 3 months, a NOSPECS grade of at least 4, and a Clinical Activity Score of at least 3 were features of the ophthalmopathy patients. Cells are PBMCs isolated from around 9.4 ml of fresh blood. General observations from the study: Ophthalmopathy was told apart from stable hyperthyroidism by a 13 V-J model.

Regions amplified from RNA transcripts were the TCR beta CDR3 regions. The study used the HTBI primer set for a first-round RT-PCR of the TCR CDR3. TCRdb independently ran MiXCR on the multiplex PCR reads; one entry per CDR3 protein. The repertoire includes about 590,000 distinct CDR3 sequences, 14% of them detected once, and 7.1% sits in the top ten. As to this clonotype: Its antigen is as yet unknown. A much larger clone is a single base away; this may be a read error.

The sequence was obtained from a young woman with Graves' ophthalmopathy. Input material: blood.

CDR3 amino acids: CASSWVSPPEDNEQLF. In DNA form, the CDR3 reads TGCGCCAGCAGCTGGGTCTCACCCCCCGAGGACAATGAGCAGCTCTTC. The V gene is TRBV7-3, the J gene TRBJ2-1; a possible D gene is TRBD1 (5 bases). The germline V gene has CDR1 SGHTA and CDR2 FQGTGA. The CDR3 loop spans 16 amino acids.